One T cell receptor beta chain is described in this entry. The sample comes from a study of blood T cell repertoires in COVID-19. Repertoires were generated with immunoSEQ multiplex PCR, while TCRdb's copy carries only in-frame clones and drops some. The sample has 150,000 to 200,000 clones; 89% are singletons. Sequenced material: peripheral blood. This clonotype was obtained from a man aged 60 to 75 with acute or convalescent COVID-19.

The CDR3 DNA sequence: TGTGCCAGTACCAGAACCGGGACAGGGGGTGAAGCCTACGAGCAGTACTTC. Protein sequence: CASTRTGTGGEAYEQYF. The chain recombines TRBV19 with TRBJ2-7; 11 bases map to TRBD1. The CDR3 loop spans 17 amino acids. V was pared by 7 bases and J by 2 bases, with 13 bases of the junction left unmatched. Per the germline V gene, CDR1 is LNHDA and CDR2 is SQIVND (reference sequence).